Below, 30 T cell receptor beta chains from the same sample are listed, as sequenced in a study of Graves' ophthalmopathy and Graves' hyperthyroidism. RNA transcripts served as template for amplifying TCR beta CDR3 sequences. RT-PCR was first run with HTBI primers, then multiplex PCR in a second round. Each CDR3 protein gets one entry after TCRdb re-called the multiplex PCR reads with MiXCR. The sample has almost 750,000 distinct CDR3 sequences; 40% are singletons. Material for sequencing was peripheral blood. All receptors come from an adult man with Graves' ophthalmopathy.

This clonotype was counted ten times or more. The chain carries TRBV25-1 and TRBJ2-5, with a weak D call TRBD1 (6 bases). The V gene's germline CDR1 is MGHDK and CDR2 SYGVNS. This CDR3 has 14 residues. Trimming shortened V by 1 base and J by 3 bases, and 9 bases separated the two germline ends. Here the CDR3 DNA reads TGTGCCAGCAGTGAATCCAGGACAGAAGAGACCCAGTACTTC. Residues: CASSESRTEETQYF.

The chain is built from TRBV20-1 and TRBJ1-5; D is unclear. The CDR3 contains 15 residues. Trimming took 0 bases from V and 8 from J, leaving 17 bases between them. Germline CDR1 reads DFQATT; CDR2 reads SNEGSKA (reference sequence). As DNA, the CDR3 is TGCAGTGCTAGAGATTCACTCCGGTTCGGGGAGCCCCAGCATTTT. Protein sequence: CSARDSLRFGEPQHF.

This clonotype was detected ten times or more. The chain recombines TRBV10-3 with TRBJ1-6; 7 bases are a match to TRBD1. The CDR3 is 13 amino acids. V was pared by 10 bases and J by 10 bases, with 10 bases of the junction left unmatched. Looked up from germline, CDR1 is ENHRY and CDR2 is SYGVKD. The DNA of the CDR3 is TGTGCCAGCACCGCGGACAGGCACTCACCCCTCCACTTT. Its protein product is CASTADRHSPLHF.

This clonotype was picked up a small number of times. This chain links TRBV7-2 with TRBJ2-2; D unresolved. CDR3 length: 13 residues. CDR1 and CDR2 from the germline V gene are SGHTA and FQGNSA. The V end lost 4 bases, the J end lost 5 bases, and 8 bases lay between the germline ends. CDR3 DNA: TGTGCCAGCAGCTCCGACCCAACCGGGGAGCTGTTTTTT. Translating it yields CASSSDPTGELFF.

This clonotype was seen many times. The rearrangement links TRBV7-9 to TRBJ2-6; TRBD1 or TRBD2 may be the D gene (7 bases each). The germline CDR1 and CDR2 sequences are SEHNR and FQNEAQ (reference sequence). This CDR3 has 15 residues. The V end was cut by 7 bases, the J end by 2 bases, with 12 bases between. The CDR3 sequence is CASTRGGPGANVLTF. The CDR3 coding sequence is TGTGCCAGCACCAGGGGGGGCCCTGGGGCCAACGTCCTGACTTTC.

In the case of this clonotype: One end of the junction is discordant with germline, which a read error may explain. The CDR3 coding sequence is TGTGCCAGCGGGAGGACAGGCCGGTATGGCTGCACTTTC. Its protein product is CASGRTGRYGCTF. This rearrangement joins TRBV2 to TRBJ1-2; 7 bases are shared with TRBD1. The length of the CDR3 is 13 residues. Germline CDR1 and CDR2: SNHLY and FYNNEI.

The chain uses TRBV24-1 and TRBJ2-6, with a possible D match to TRBD1 (8 bases). The V end was cut by 9 bases, the J end by 1 base, with 21 bases between. CDR3 length equals 18 residues. Germline V gene lookup returns CDR1 KGHDR and CDR2 SFDVKD. The DNA for the CDR3 is TGTGCCACCGAGGGAGGGACAGGTGTCCTATCTGGGGCCAACGTCCTGACTTTC. Amino acids: CATEGGTGVLSGANVLTF.

This clonotype has at least ten counts. The rearrangement uses TRBV25-1 and TRBJ1-1; D is uncertain. Trimming cost V 5 bases and J 8 bases, with 9 bases left between them. The CDR3 loop spans 11 amino acids. CDR1 MGHDK and CDR2 SYGVNS come from the germline V gene. The DNA for the CDR3 is TGTGCCAGCAGTTTCGCATTAGAAGCTTTCTTT. This encodes CASSFALEAFF.

The chain is built from TRBV19 and TRBJ1-5; D uncertain. The CDR3 totals 13 residues. Trimming cost V 0 bases and J 2 bases, with 2 bases left between them. Germline loops: CDR1 LNHDA, CDR2 SQIVND (reference sequence). CDR3 residues: CASSIDGNQPQHF. The CDR3, as DNA: TGTGCCAGTAGTATAGATGGCAATCAGCCCCAGCATTTT.

The genes are TRBV5-4 and TRBJ2-5; weak D call: TRBD2 (6 bases). Trimming stripped 5 bases from V and 11 bases from J, with 16 bases between. The CDR3 has 12 amino acids. Germline V gives CDR1 SGHNT, CDR2 YYREEE (reference sequence). In DNA form, the CDR3 reads TGTGCCAGCAGGGGGGACGGGAGTTCTCAGTACTTC. This encodes CASRGDGSSQYF.

The V gene is TRBV25-1, the J gene TRBJ1-6; weak D call: TRBD1 (6 bases). Germline CDR1 and CDR2: MGHDK and SYGVNS. V dropped 9 bases and J dropped 5 bases, with 20 bases sitting between them. This CDR3 is 16 amino acids long. This CDR3 reads CASFRGSSTHNSPLHF. The CDR3 DNA follows: TGTGCCAGTTTCAGGGGCAGCAGCACTCATAATTCACCCCTCCACTTT.

The chain employs TRBV7-2 and TRBJ2-2; D gene ambiguous. The V and J ends lost 5 bases and 0 bases respectively, with 13 bases between them. The CDR3 has 16 amino acids. CDR1 is SGHTA and CDR2 is FQGNSA in the germline V gene. The CDR3 DNA follows: TGTGCCAGCAGCCCAGAGGCCCGAGCGAACACCGGGGAGCTGTTTTTT. The encoded protein is CASSPEARANTGELFF.

Note on this clonotype: The junction shows a germline mismatch at one end, possibly a read error. V and J are TRBV19 and TRBJ1-5; no clear D. CDR3 size: 12 residues. Germline-derived CDR1 and CDR2 are LNHDA and SQIVND (reference sequence). CDR3 protein: CDSSTMNQPQHF. DNA of the CDR3: TGTGACAGTAGCACGATGAATCAGCCCCAGCATTTT.

This clonotype was counted ten times or more. The chain recombines TRBV9 with TRBJ1-6; no definite D call. The V gene lost 1 base and the J gene lost 5 bases, with 10 bases spanning the gap. Per the germline V gene, CDR1 is SGDLS and CDR2 is YYNGEE. The CDR3 has 15 amino acids. The CDR3 nucleotides are TGTGCCAGCAGCGTATCGTACAGAAATAATTCACCCCTCCACTTT. Translation: CASSVSYRNNSPLHF.

The chain combines TRBV10-3 with TRBJ1-2; D not resolved. Germline V gene data show CDR1 as ENHRY and CDR2 as SYGVKD. Trimming took off 3 bases at V and 1 base at J, with 9 bases between the two ends. This CDR3 region has 14 residues. CDR3 bases: TGTGCCATCAGTGACGCAACGGATAACTATGGCTACACCTTC. This gives the protein CAISDATDNYGYTF.

The chain combines TRBV25-1 with TRBJ1-2; 7 bases align to TRBD1. Germline V lookup: CDR1 MGHDK, CDR2 SYGVNS. V trimming: 5 bases; J trimming: 7 bases; junction bases outside the gene matches: 10. The CDR3 is made up of 14 amino acids. The chain's CDR3 is CASSLQGQFPGYTF. DNA for the CDR3: TGTGCCAGCAGTTTACAGGGACAGTTTCCTGGCTACACCTTC.

The sample holds a few counts of this clonotype. The V call is TRBV10-3, the J call TRBJ2-7, with 7 positions matching TRBD1. V lost 9 bases to trimming and J lost 3 bases; unmatched junction nucleotides: 11. This CDR3 contains 14 residues. CDR1 is ENHRY, CDR2 SYGVKD, per germline. Written as DNA, the CDR3 is TGTGCCATAAGCACCGGGACAGACTTCTACGAGCAGTACTTC. Translating it yields CAISTGTDFYEQYF.

Details on this clonotype: Relative to the germline gene, one junction end is altered; a read error may explain this. The V and J genes are TRBV10-3 and TRBJ2-6, with D possibly TRBD1 on 6 matching bases. Per germline, CDR1 ENHRY and CDR2 SYGVKD. The CDR3 runs 15 residues. The CDR3 reads CASSRQEPGANVLTF. The CDR3 coding sequence is TGTGCCAGCAGTCGACAGGAGCCCGGGGCCAACGTCCTGACTTTC.

The chain has TRBV19 and TRBJ1-6; tentatively, D is TRBD1 (6 bases). CDR3 length: 13 residues. Trimming shortened V by 11 bases and J by 14 bases, and 22 bases separated the two germline ends. CDR1 is LNHDA and CDR2 is SQIVND in the germline V gene (reference sequence). CDR3 protein: CAWRDRGTAALHF. The CDR3 DNA reads TGTGCCTGGAGGGATAGGGGGACGGCGGCCCTCCACTTT.

The chain has TRBV11-2 and TRBJ2-5; no clear D. Germline loops: CDR1 SGHAT, CDR2 FQNNGV. The CDR3 has 16 residues. V dropped 5 bases and J dropped 2 bases, with 18 bases sitting between them. The CDR3 DNA follows: TGTGCCAGCAGCGTTGAAAGAGCCCAGGATCAAGAGACCCAGTACTTC. Protein sequence: CASSVERAQDQETQYF. Together with reference TRBV11-2 and TRBJ2-5, the CDR3 gives the full variable domain: EAGVAQSPRYKIIEKRQSVAFWCNPISGHATLYWYQQILGQGPKLLIQFQNNGVVDDSQLPKDRFSAERLKGVDSTLKIQPAKLEDSAVYLCASSVERAQDQETQYFGPGTRLLVL.

This clonotype was observed a single time. V gene TRBV11-1 combines with J gene TRBJ2-7; no definite D call. This CDR3 spans 15 amino acids. Germline lookup yields CDR1 SGHAT and CDR2 FQDESV (reference sequence). V shed 6 bases and J shed 3 bases, with 18 bases lying between them. The CDR3 protein is CASRDRTGRYYEQYF. The CDR3 DNA sequence: TGTGCCAGCAGAGATCGAACCGGCAGGTACTACGAGCAGTACTTC.

The chain has TRBV2 and TRBJ1-1, with D tentatively TRBD1 (6 bases). V was clipped by 8 bases and J by 8 bases, with 15 bases between them. Germline CDR1 is SNHLY and CDR2 is FYNNEI. This CDR3 comprises 12 residues. The CDR3 here is CASSGNDREAFF. CDR3 DNA sequence: TGTGCCAGCTCAGGGAACGACAGGGAAGCTTTCTTT. The full variable domain, in which reference TRBV2 and TRBJ1-1 provide the parts outside the CDR3, is EPEVTQTPSHQVTQMGQEVILRCVPISNHLYFYWYRQILGQKVEFLVSFYNNEISEKSEIFDDQFSVERPDGSNFTLKIRSTKLEDSAMYFCASSGNDREAFFGQGTRLTVV.

There are a few counts of this clonotype. This chain connects TRBV7-6 to TRBJ2-5; D unresolved. CDR3 length: 15 residues. Trimming shortened V by 5 bases and J by 7 bases, and 20 bases separated the two germline ends. Germline CDR1 reads SGHVS; CDR2 reads FNYEAQ. CDR3 loop: CASSQDLSGLGTQYF. DNA for the CDR3: TGTGCCAGCAGCCAAGACTTATCCGGGCTCGGGACCCAGTACTTC.

This rearrangement joins TRBV2 to TRBJ2-2; D remains ambiguous. The CDR3 has 14 amino acids. Germline V lookup: CDR1 SNHLY, CDR2 FYNNEI. The V end lost 11 bases, the J end lost 3 bases, and 16 bases lay between the germline ends. In DNA, the CDR3 is TGTGCCGGCACCCTAGACACGTACACCGGGGAGCTGTTTTTT. Translation: CAGTLDTYTGELFF.

Of note for this clonotype: A much larger clonotype is one base distant, so this may be a read error. This sequence joins TRBV15 and TRBJ2-2; tentatively, D is TRBD1 (5 bases). The CDR3 sequence is 16 residues long. With 1 base removed from V and 4 bases from J, the gap between germline ends came to 13 bases. The germline V gene encodes CDR1 LNHNV and CDR2 YYDKDF (reference sequence). The CDR3 DNA follows: TGTGCCACCAGCAGAGTGTCTATGGGGCTCACCGGGGAGCTGTTTTTT. It translates to CATSRVSMGLTGELFF. Together with reference TRBV15 and TRBJ2-2, the CDR3 gives the full variable domain: DAMVIQNPRYQVTQFGKPVTLSCSQTLNHNVMYWYQQKSSQAPKLLFHYYDKDFNNEADTPDNFQSRRPNTSFCFLDIRSPGLGDTAMYLCATSRVSMGLTGELFFGEGSRLTVL.

About this clonotype: A much larger clone sits a single nucleotide away, making a read error possible. This chain links TRBV25-1 with TRBJ1-3; the D gene is possibly TRBD1 (6 bases). The germline gives CDR1 MGHDK, CDR2 SYGVNS. This CDR3 contains 14 residues. The CDR3 loop reads CASSEGARGNTMYF. Here the CDR3 DNA reads TGTGCCAGCAGTGAGGGGGCTAGAGGAAACACCATGTATTTT.

As regards this clonotype: Just one base apart from a much larger clone, this may be a read error. The rearrangement joins TRBV20-1 to TRBJ2-2, with D possibly TRBD1 on 5 matching bases. The V gene's germline CDR1 is DFQATT and CDR2 SNEGSKA (reference sequence). This CDR3 is 15 amino acids long. CDR3: CSVRDFRVTNGELFF. In DNA, the CDR3 is TGCAGTGTTAGAGATTTCAGGGTTACGAACGGGGAGCTGTTTTTT.

Remarks on this clonotype: Since a much larger clone is just one base distant, this may be a read error. V and J are TRBV7-9 and TRBJ1-1; no definite D call. The CDR3 length is 15 residues. V was clipped by 2 bases and J by 1 base, with 11 bases between them. Germline loops: CDR1 SEHNR, CDR2 FQNEAQ (reference sequence). The CDR3 region is CASSLRAGKNTEAFF. The CDR3 DNA sequence: TGTGCCAGCAGCTTAAGGGCAGGAAAGAACACTGAAGCTTTCTTT.

The chain recombines TRBV7-2 with TRBJ2-7; D perhaps matches TRBD1 (5 bases). V gave up 6 bases and J gave up 2 bases, with 14 bases separating them. CDR1 SGHTA and CDR2 FQGNSA come from the germline V gene. This CDR3 region has 14 residues. The CDR3 bases are TGTGCCAGCAGTTACTCCGCCAGGGCCTACGAGCAGTACTTC. Its protein product is CASSYSARAYEQYF.

The V gene is TRBV20-1, the J gene TRBJ1-2; 9 nucleotides align to TRBD1. V lost 5 bases and J lost 10; bases outside the gene matches: 11. Germline V lookup: CDR1 DFQATT, CDR2 SNEGSKA (reference sequence). This CDR3 comprises 13 residues. The CDR3 DNA is TGCAGTGCTCCCCGCCGGGACAGGGATGCCTACACCTTC. It is translated as CSAPRRDRDAYTF.